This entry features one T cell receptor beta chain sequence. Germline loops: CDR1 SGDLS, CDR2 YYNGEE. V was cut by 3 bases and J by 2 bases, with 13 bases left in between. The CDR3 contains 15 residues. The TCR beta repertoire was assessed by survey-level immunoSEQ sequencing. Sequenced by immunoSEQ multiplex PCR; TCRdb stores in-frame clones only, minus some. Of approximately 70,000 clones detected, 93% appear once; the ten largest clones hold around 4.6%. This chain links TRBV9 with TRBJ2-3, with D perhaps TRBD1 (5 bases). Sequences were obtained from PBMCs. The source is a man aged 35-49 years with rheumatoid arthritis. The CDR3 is CASSGRPTVTDTQYF. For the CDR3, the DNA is TGTGCCAGCAGCGGCCGCCCGACAGTCACAGATACGCAGTATTTT.